This TCR beta chain was found in a study of blood T cell repertoires in COVID-19. About the research overall: Acute and convalescent COVID-19 samples came from the United States, Italy and Spain.

The germline V gene has CDR1 MDHEN and CDR2 SYDVKM. The CDR3 runs 18 residues. The V end lost 5 bases, the J end lost 0 bases, and 20 bases lay between the germline ends. Original handling: Counts of nucleated cells, estimated from reference gene primer amplification, were obtained. Repertoires were generated with immunoSEQ multiplex PCR, while TCRdb's copy carries only in-frame clones and drops some. From that table come the V and J calls and clone size; the DNA was used to work out D and trimming. This table holds more than 100,000 clones, approximately 87% found once. The sequence was obtained from a woman aged 70-85 years with acute or convalescent COVID-19. Sequencing input: peripheral blood. This chain connects TRBV28 to TRBJ1-5; a possible D gene is TRBD1 (5 bases). The DNA of the CDR3 is TGTGCCAGCAGTCCCTCGACAGTCGCCAGGTATAGCAATCAGCCCCAGCATTTT. It codes for CASSPSTVARYSNQPQHF. The full variable domain, with the rest looked up from reference TRBV28 and TRBJ1-5, is DVKVTQSSRYLVKRTGEKVFLECVQDMDHENMFWYRQDPGLGLRLIYFSYDVKMKEKGDIPEGYSVSREKKERFSLILESASTNQTSMYLCASSPSTVARYSNQPQHFGDGTRLSIL.